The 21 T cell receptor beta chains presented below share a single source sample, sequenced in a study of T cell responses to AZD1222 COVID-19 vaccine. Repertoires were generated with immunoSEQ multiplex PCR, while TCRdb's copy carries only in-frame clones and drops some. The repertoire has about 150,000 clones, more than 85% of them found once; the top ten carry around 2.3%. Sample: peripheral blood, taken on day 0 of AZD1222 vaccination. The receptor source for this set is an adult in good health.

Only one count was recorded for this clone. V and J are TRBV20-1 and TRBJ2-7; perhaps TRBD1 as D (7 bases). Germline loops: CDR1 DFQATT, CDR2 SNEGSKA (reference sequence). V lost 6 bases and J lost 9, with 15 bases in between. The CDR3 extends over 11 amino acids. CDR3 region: CSAGGRGWQYF. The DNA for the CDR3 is TGCAGTGCCGGGGGCAGGGGGTGGCAGTACTTC.

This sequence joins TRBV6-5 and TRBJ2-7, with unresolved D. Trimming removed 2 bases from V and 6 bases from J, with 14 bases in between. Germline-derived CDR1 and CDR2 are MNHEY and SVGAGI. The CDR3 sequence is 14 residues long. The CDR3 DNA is TGTGCCAGCAGTTACGATCAGGTTCTGGGCGAGCAGTACTTC. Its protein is CASSYDQVLGEQYF.

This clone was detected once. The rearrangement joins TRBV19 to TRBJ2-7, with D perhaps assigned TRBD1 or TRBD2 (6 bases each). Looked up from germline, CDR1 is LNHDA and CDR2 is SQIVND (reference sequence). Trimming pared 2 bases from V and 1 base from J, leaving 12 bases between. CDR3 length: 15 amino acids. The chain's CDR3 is CASSISGGQSYEQYF. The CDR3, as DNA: TGTGCCAGTAGTATAAGTGGGGGGCAGTCCTACGAGCAGTACTTC.

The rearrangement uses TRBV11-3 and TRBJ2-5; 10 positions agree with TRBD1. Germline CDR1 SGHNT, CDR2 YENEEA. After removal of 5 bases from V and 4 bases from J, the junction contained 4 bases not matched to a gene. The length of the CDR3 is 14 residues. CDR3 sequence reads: CASSPRTGGETQYF. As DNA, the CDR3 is TGTGCCAGCAGCCCCCGGACAGGGGGAGAGACCCAGTACTTC.

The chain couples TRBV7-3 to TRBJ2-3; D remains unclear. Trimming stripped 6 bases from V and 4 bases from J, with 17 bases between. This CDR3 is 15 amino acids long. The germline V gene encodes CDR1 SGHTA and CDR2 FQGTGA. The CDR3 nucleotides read TGTGCCAGCAGTCCCGCGCGTAGGTTCGCAGATACGCAGTATTTT. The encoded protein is CASSPARRFADTQYF.

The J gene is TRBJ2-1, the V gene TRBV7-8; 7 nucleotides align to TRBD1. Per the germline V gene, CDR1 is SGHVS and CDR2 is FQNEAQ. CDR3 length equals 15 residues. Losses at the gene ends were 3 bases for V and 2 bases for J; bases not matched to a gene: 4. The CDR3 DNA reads TGTGCCAGCAGCTTGACAGGGCCCACCTACAATGAGCAGTTCTTC. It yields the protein CASSLTGPTYNEQFF.

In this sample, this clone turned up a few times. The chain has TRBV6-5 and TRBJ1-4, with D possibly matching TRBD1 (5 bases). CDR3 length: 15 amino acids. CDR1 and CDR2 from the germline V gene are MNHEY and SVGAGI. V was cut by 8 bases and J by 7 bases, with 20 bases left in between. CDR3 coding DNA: TGTGCCAGCGGGCTTTCCCTCGGGAGGGGTGAAAAACTGTTTTTT. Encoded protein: CASGLSLGRGEKLFF.

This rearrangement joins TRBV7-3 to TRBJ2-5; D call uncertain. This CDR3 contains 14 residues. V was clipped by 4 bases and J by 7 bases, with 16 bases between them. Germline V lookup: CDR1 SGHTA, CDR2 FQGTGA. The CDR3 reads CASSSRPAAGTQYF. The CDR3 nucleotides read TGTGCCAGCAGCTCGAGACCGGCCGCTGGGACCCAGTACTTC.

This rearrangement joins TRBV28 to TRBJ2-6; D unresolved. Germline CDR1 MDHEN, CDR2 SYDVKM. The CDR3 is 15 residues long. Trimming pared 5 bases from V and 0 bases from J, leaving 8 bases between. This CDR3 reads CASSTTSSGANVLTF. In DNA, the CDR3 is TGTGCCAGCAGTACTACAAGCTCTGGGGCCAACGTCCTGACTTTC.

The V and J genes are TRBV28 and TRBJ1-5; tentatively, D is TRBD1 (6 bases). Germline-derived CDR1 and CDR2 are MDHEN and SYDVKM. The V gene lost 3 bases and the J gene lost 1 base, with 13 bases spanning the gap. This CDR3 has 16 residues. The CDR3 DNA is TGTGCCAGCAGTTTTGAGGGGGTCTTCAGCAATCAGCCCCAGCATTTT. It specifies CASSFEGVFSNQPQHF.

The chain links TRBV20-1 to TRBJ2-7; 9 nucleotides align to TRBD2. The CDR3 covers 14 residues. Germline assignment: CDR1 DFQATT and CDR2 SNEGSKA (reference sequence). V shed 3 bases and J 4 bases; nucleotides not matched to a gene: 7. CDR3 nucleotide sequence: TGCAGTGCTAGTTTAGCGGGAGCGTTATACGAGCAGTACTTC. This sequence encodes CSASLAGALYEQYF.

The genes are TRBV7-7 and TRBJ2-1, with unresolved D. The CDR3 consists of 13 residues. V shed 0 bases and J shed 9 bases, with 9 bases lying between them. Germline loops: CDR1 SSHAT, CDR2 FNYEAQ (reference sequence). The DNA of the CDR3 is TGTGCCAGCAGCTTAGCGCCCTTGGGTGAGCAGTTCTTC. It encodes CASSLAPLGEQFF.

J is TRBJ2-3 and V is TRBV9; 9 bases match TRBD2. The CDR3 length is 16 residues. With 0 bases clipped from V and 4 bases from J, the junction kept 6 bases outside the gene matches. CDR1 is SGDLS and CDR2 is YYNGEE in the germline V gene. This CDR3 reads CASSVGIAGVPDTQYF. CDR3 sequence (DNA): TGTGCCAGCAGCGTAGGGATAGCGGGAGTTCCAGATACGCAGTATTTT. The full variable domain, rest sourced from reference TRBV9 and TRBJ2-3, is DSGVTQTPKHLITATGQRVTLRCSPRSGDLSVYWYQQSLDQGLQFLIQYYNGEERAKGNILERFSAQQFPDLHSELNLSSLELGDSALYFCASSVGIAGVPDTQYFGPGTRLTVL.

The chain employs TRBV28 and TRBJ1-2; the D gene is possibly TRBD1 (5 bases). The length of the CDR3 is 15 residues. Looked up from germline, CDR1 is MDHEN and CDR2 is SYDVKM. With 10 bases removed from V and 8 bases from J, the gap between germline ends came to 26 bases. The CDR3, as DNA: TGTGCCACCCTCCCAACCAGGGATACGGCTAAGGGCTACACCTTC. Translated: CATLPTRDTAKGYTF.

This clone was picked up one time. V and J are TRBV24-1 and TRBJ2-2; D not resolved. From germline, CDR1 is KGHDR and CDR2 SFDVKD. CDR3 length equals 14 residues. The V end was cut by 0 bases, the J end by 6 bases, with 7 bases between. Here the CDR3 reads CATSDLPLPGELFF. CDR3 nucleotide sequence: TGTGCCACCAGTGATTTGCCACTCCCCGGGGAGCTGTTTTTT.

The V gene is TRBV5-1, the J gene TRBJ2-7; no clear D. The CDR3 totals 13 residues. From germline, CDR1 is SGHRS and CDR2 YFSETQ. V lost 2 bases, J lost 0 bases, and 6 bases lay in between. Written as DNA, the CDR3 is TGCGCCAGCAGCTTAGAAAGCTCCTACGAGCAGTACTTC. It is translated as CASSLESSYEQYF.

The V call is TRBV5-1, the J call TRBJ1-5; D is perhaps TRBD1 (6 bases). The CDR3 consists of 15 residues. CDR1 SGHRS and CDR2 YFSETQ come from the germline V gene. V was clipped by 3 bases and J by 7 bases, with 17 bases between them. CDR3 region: CASSWGGGLGQPQHF. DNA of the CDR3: TGCGCCAGCAGCTGGGGAGGGGGGTTAGGGCAGCCCCAGCATTTT.

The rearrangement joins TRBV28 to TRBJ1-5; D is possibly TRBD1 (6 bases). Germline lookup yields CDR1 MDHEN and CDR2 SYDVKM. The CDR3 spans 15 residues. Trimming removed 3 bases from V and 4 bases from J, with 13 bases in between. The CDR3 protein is CASSFGGLKNQPQHF. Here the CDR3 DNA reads TGTGCCAGCAGTTTCGGGGGGCTGAAAAATCAGCCCCAGCATTTT. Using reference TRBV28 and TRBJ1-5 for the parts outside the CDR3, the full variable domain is DVKVTQSSRYLVKRTGEKVFLECVQDMDHENMFWYRQDPGLGLRLIYFSYDVKMKEKGDIPEGYSVSREKKERFSLILESASTNQTSMYLCASSFGGLKNQPQHFGDGTRLSIL.

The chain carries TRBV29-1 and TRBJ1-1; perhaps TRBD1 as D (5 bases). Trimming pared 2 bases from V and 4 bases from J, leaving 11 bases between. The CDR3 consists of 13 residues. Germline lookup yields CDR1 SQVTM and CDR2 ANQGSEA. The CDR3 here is CSVESQGVTEAFF. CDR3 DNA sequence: TGCAGCGTTGAATCCCAGGGAGTCACTGAAGCTTTCTTT.

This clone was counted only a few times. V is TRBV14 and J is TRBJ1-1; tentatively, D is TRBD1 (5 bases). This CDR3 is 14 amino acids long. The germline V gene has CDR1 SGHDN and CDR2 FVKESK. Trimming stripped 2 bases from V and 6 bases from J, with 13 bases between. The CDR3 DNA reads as TGTGCCAGCAGCCAAATTTTCGGGGGGGCTGAAGCTTTCTTT. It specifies CASSQIFGGAEAFF.

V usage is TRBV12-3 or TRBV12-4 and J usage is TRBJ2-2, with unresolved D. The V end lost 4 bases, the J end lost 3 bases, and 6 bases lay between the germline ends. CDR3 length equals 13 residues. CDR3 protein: CASSYLYTGELFF. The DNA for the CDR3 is TGTGCCAGCAGTTACTTATACACCGGGGAGCTGTTTTTT.